Below, 14 T cell receptor beta chains from the same sample are listed, as sequenced in a study of CD8 T cells in ankylosing spondylitis. These receptors' targets are unknown. Broader study findings: Seemingly distinctive of ankylosing spondylitis blood was a TCR beta motif formed by eight highly homologous variants.

TCRdb called the 5' RACE reads again in MiXCR, with one record for every CDR3 protein. The table includes under 950,000 distinct CDR3 sequences, 15% to 20% detected once. Sequences were obtained from blood, either unsorted or a sorted T cell fraction (not recorded which). The receptors stem from a male donor with ankylosing spondylitis.

The chain carries TRBV11-2 and TRBJ1-6, with 9 bases matching TRBD1. The CDR3 is 15 amino acids. The V gene's germline CDR1 is SGHAT and CDR2 FQNNGV. The J segment lost 7 bases and the V segment lost 2 bases, leaving 3 bases of the junction unmatched. The CDR3: CASSLWTGDNSPLHF. CDR3 sequence (DNA): TGTGCCAGCAGCTTATGGACAGGGGACAATTCACCCCTCCACTTT.

This clonotype was seen more than once but under ten times. The gene calls are TRBV5-1 and TRBJ2-6; TRBD2 might be the D (5 bases). The CDR3 extends over 19 amino acids. V was shortened by 4 bases and J by 0 bases, with 20 bases between the two germline ends. From germline, CDR1 is SGHRS and CDR2 YFSETQ. CDR3 DNA: TGCGCCAGCAGCCCCGGGATCCCCCTAGGGAACTCTGGGGCCAACGTCCTGACTTTC. The encoded protein is CASSPGIPLGNSGANVLTF.

This clonotype was seen a few times. The chain joins TRBV19 to TRBJ1-1; no firm D call. V gave up 6 bases and J gave up 4 bases, with 9 bases separating them. The CDR3 is made up of 12 amino acids. Germline lookup yields CDR1 LNHDA and CDR2 SQIVND (reference sequence). The CDR3: CASRGLTTEAFF. As DNA, the CDR3 is TGTGCCAGTAGAGGACTCACCACTGAAGCTTTCTTT.

The V and J genes are TRBV5-1 and TRBJ1-1; perhaps TRBD1 as D (6 bases). Germline V gene sequence: CDR1 SGHRS, CDR2 YFSETQ. The CDR3 has 15 amino acids. V gave up 0 bases and J gave up 7 bases, with 16 bases separating them. CDR3 in DNA: TGCGCCAGCAGCTTGGCCCGGACAGCCGCCCATGAAGCTTTCTTT. Encoded protein: CASSLARTAAHEAFF.

In its sample, this clonotype was seen many times. V and J are TRBV4-1 and TRBJ2-4, with 15 nucleotides matching TRBD2. CDR1 is MGHRA, CDR2 YSYEKL, per germline. V lost 0 bases, J lost 8 bases, and 8 bases stayed unmatched. The CDR3 consists of 18 residues. The CDR3 sequence: CASSQERTSGGGKHIQYF. The CDR3 region has the DNA TGCGCCAGCAGCCAAGAAAGGACTAGCGGGGGGGGTAAACACATTCAGTACTTC.

This chain connects TRBV12-5 to TRBJ2-2, with D possibly matching TRBD1 (6 bases). With 5 bases removed from V and 3 bases from J, the gap between germline ends came to 16 bases. Germline V gene lookup returns CDR1 LGHNT and CDR2 FRNRAP. This CDR3 spans 16 amino acids. This CDR3 reads CASGDTWAGDTGELFF. The CDR3 bases are TGTGCTAGTGGTGACACTTGGGCAGGGGACACCGGGGAGCTGTTTTTT.

This clonotype was seen a handful of times. CDR3 in amino acids: CASSQNRGKSNQPQHF. The CDR3 DNA sequence: TGCGCCAGCAGCCAGAACAGGGGAAAGAGCAATCAGCCCCAGCATTTT. The chain links TRBV4-1 to TRBJ1-5, with TRBD1 identical over 7 bases. CDR1 is MGHRA and CDR2 is YSYEKL in the germline V gene. The CDR3 runs 16 residues. Unmatched junction bases numbered 6, after V lost 3 bases and J lost 1 base.

This clonotype was detected ten times or more. The rearrangement links TRBV29-1 to TRBJ1-1; D possibly corresponds to TRBD1 (5 bases). The germline V gene has CDR1 SQVTM and CDR2 ANQGSEA. The CDR3 loop spans 14 amino acids. V lost 3 bases, J lost 5 bases, and 16 bases lay in between. CDR3 DNA sequence: TGCAGCGTTGATGGGGGACGAACGAGGACTGAAGCTTTCTTT. Amino acid sequence: CSVDGGRTRTEAFF.

The chain links TRBV28 to TRBJ1-2, with 7 bases lining up with TRBD1. V was clipped by 7 bases and J by 7 bases; unmatched bases: 12. The CDR3 has 14 amino acids. Looked up from germline, CDR1 is MDHEN and CDR2 is SYDVKM. CDR3 nucleotide sequence: TGTGCCAGCACCTCCACAGGGGAAGGTGTTGGCTACACCTTC. Amino acid sequence: CASTSTGEGVGYTF.

This clonotype came up a few times. The V and J genes are TRBV2 and TRBJ2-5; D not certain. Trimming pared 10 bases from V and 0 bases from J, leaving 12 bases between. This CDR3 contains 13 residues. The germline V gene has CDR1 SNHLY and CDR2 FYNNEI. The CDR3 DNA reads as TGTGCCATCCAGACCAAGTACCAAGAGACCCAGTACTTC. As protein: CAIQTKYQETQYF.

The chain uses TRBV29-1 and TRBJ2-5, with D perhaps TRBD1 (6 bases). The CDR3 is 15 residues long. Per germline, CDR1 SQVTM and CDR2 ANQGSEA. With 4 bases removed from V and 5 bases from J, the gap between germline ends came to 20 bases. CDR3 in DNA: TGCAGCGTTGTTGGATTTGGCAGGGGCGGCGAGACCCAGTACTTC. This codes for CSVVGFGRGGETQYF.

This clonotype was seen only a few times. The chain is built from TRBV3-1 and TRBJ2-7; D perhaps matches TRBD1 (5 bases). This CDR3 is 14 amino acids long. Trimming left V 7 bases short and J 3 bases short, with 16 bases between. Germline V gene lookup returns CDR1 LGHDT and CDR2 YNNKEL (reference sequence). The CDR3 loop reads CASTQGVGFYEQYF. Here the CDR3 DNA reads TGTGCCAGCACCCAGGGTGTGGGTTTCTACGAGCAGTACTTC.

This clonotype was observed a few times. The chain recombines TRBV11-2 with TRBJ1-1; D might be TRBD1 (6 bases). CDR1 is SGHAT, CDR2 FQNNGV, per germline. This CDR3 has 16 residues. Trimming shortened V by 5 bases and J by 1 base, and 17 bases separated the two germline ends. This CDR3 is CASSPDGGAPNTEAFF. DNA of the CDR3: TGTGCCAGCAGCCCGGACGGGGGCGCCCCGAACACTGAAGCTTTCTTT.

This chain connects TRBV25-1 to TRBJ1-2; 10 nucleotides line up with TRBD1. J gave up 7 bases and V 3 bases, and 5 bases lay outside the gene matches. CDR1 MGHDK and CDR2 SYGVNS come from the germline V gene. The CDR3 length is 14 residues. The CDR3 here is CASSEMDRGGGYTF. CDR3 DNA: TGTGCCAGCAGTGAGATGGACAGGGGGGGTGGCTACACCTTC.